The source of this T cell receptor beta chain is a study of blood T cell repertoires in COVID-19 (TCRdb year 2020). The study in broad terms: Samples covering the acute and convalescent phases of COVID-19 were provided by collaborators in the United States, Italy and Spain. The prospective study material was composed of cDNA or gDNA derived from T cells, B-cell-depleted T cells, or PBMCs. Subjects who had been exposed to COVID-19, were actively infected with it, or had recovered from it provided the deeply sampled blood TCRbeta repertoires that made up the dataset. The repertoires were released in a freely available public database meant as a resource for research on the immune response to SARS-CoV-2. Samples were obtained from the ongoing ImmuneRACE study (first 160 participants) and from 1,254 subjects provided by 6 global collaborators. Nearly every sample came with metadata listing a de-identified subject ID, COVID-19 status, age in years and sex. Where available, HLA class I and class II types were obtained from metadata supplied by the sample provider rather than from assay-based typing. General conclusions and limits of the study: The quantity of clinical and demographic metadata differed by source and by participant and was supplied without curation.

Its CDR3 holds 13 amino acids, cysteine through phenylalanine. The entry retains the CDR3 DNA only, 39 bases that are in frame from base 1. V is shortened by 2 bases, J by 13 bases, and the region joining them spans 12 bases. CDR1 SGHTA and CDR2 FQGNSA were looked up in the germline V gene. Details on this clone: Its target antigen remains unknown. Nothing much larger sits one base from this clone, and base qualities are not available.

In Seattle, one collaborating source enrolled patients while the infection was active and tracked those patients longitudinally over the course of disease. Collaborating institutions collected whole blood in K2EDTA tubes following their own protocols. For TCRbeta analysis, collaborators shipped samples as frozen whole blood, isolated PBMCs, or DNA extracted from either of those sample types. The immunoSEQ Assay, a bias-controlled multiplex PCR, was used to amplify TCRbeta CDR3 regions from genomic DNA. The study's own analysis went as follows. The number of nucleated cells in each sample was estimated by amplification of reference gene primers within the assay. Sequence reads were collapsed and filtered to measure the absolute abundance of every unique TCRbeta CDR3 rearrangement. For each sample, productive Simpson clonality was calculated as the square root of Simpson's diversity index over productive rearrangements. Drawn from immuneACCESS, this table holds only the in-frame rearrangements with V and J called that TCRdb kept. Clones are partly lost; checked studies trace under half to an unresolved V gene and leave the rest unexplained. The V and J calls and clone size were taken over from that table, and D and trimming were inferred from the DNA. Present in this sample are about 210,000 clones, around four fifths of which were seen just once. The ten largest clones represent less than 6% of the sample.

This TCR was sampled from a woman in her 70s with COVID-19, enrolled during active disease. The specimen was peripheral blood. The chain uses TRBV7-2 and TRBJ1-6; a tentative D match to TRBD1 spans 5 bases. The sequenced DNA is TGTGCCAGCAGCTTACGCAGGGTCAGCCCCCTCCACTTT. This translates into CASSLRRVSPLHF.